The rows below give T cell receptor beta chains drawn from one sample of a study of blood T cell repertoires in COVID-19. Generated by immunoSEQ multiplex PCR, the TCRdb table keeps only in-frame clones and is missing some. Of 210,000 or so clones in the sample, about 84% are singletons; the top ten hold around 4%. The sample was PBMCs or T cells enriched from blood (not recorded which). These receptor sequences come from a man aged 30 to 39 with acute COVID-19. CDR3s include the opening cysteine and the closing phenylalanine or tryptophan. The D gene is left open where the match is weak. Clone size, where shown, is once, few, many, or a class for clones that have expanded.

.,TRBV20-1,TRBJ1-1,.,10,CSAIDTEAFF,TGCAGTGCTATCGACACTGAAGCTTTCTTT
.,TRBV7-2,TRBJ1-3,.,15,CASSLDSGSGNTIYF,TGTGCCAGCAGCTTAGACAGTGGCTCTGGAAACACCATATATTTT
.,TRBV5-4,TRBJ1-1,.,14,CASSFRGGNTEAFF,TGTGCCAGCAGCTTCCGAGGGGGGAACACTGAAGCTTTCTTT
few,TRBV28,TRBJ1-6,TRBD1,16,CASTRGTGWGNSPLHF,TGTGCCAGCACTAGGGGGACAGGGTGGGGTAATTCACCCCTCCACTTT
many,TRBV7-9,TRBJ1-2,.,14,CASSPPGAGKGYTF,TGTGCCAGCAGCCCCCCAGGGGCTGGAAAAGGGTACACCTTC
.,TRBV13,TRBJ1-4,TRBD1,14,CASSPQGALEKLFF,TGTGCCAGCAGTCCACAGGGGGCCCTTGAAAAACTGTTTTTT
.,TRBV12-3/TRBV12-4,TRBJ2-2,.,13,CASSFRVPGELFF,TGTGCCAGCAGTTTCAGGGTTCCCGGGGAGCTGTTTTTT
.,TRBV4-2,TRBJ1-5,TRBD1,16,CASSQTGGTVNQPQHF,TGTGCCAGCAGCCAGACAGGGGGGACAGTCAATCAGCCCCAGCATTTT
.,TRBV7-9,TRBJ1-5,TRBD1,17,CASSLWKTGGRNQPQHF,TGTGCCAGCAGCTTATGGAAGACAGGGGGTCGCAATCAGCCCCAGCATTTT
.,TRBV28,TRBJ1-2,TRBD1,16,CASSPPAGGERYGYTF,TGTGCCAGCAGTCCCCCTGCAGGGGGCGAGAGGTATGGCTACACCTTC
large,TRBV5-4,TRBJ2-5,.,16,CASSSLGGEIQETQYF,TGTGCCAGCAGCTCCCTAGGGGGGGAGATCCAAGAGACCCAGTACTTC
.,TRBV6-2/TRBV6-3,TRBJ1-2,.,12,CASSYRGEGYTF,TGTGCCAGCAGTTACCGGGGGGAAGGCTACACCTTC
many,TRBV7-2,TRBJ1-5,.,13,CASSLTGIQPQHF,TGTGCCAGCAGCTTAACGGGTATTCAGCCCCAGCATTTT
once,TRBV10-1,TRBJ2-5,TRBD2,17,CASPAGPSGGLFGTQYF,TGCGCCAGCCCCGCGGGGCCTAGCGGGGGGTTGTTCGGGACCCAGTACTTC
.,TRBV5-6,TRBJ2-7,TRBD1,14,CASSPYRQGYEQYF,TGTGCCAGCAGCCCCTACAGACAGGGCTACGAGCAGTACTTC
.,TRBV6-6,TRBJ1-6,.,13,CASSRRENSPLHF,TGTGCCAGCAGCCGCAGGGAAAATTCACCCCTCCACTTT
.,TRBV12-5,TRBJ1-2,.,11,CASGLDGSYTF,TGTGCTAGTGGTTTGGACGGGAGCTACACCTTC
.,TRBV14,TRBJ2-1,TRBD1,15,CASSQRRTGNNEQFF,TGTGCCAGCAGCCAGAGGCGGACAGGTAACAATGAGCAGTTCTTC
.,TRBV7-9,TRBJ2-7,TRBD1,14,CASSSGQLIHEQYF,TGTGCCAGCAGCTCGGGACAGCTTATCCACGAGCAGTACTTC
.,TRBV27,TRBJ1-4,TRBD1,14,CASAGGQSNEKLFF,TGTGCCAGCGCTGGGGGACAGAGTAATGAAAAACTGTTTTTT
.,TRBV5-1,TRBJ2-5,TRBD2,17,CASSSGLAGGPAKTQYF,TGCGCCAGCAGCTCTGGACTAGCGGGGGGGCCTGCGAAGACCCAGTACTTC
.,TRBV9,TRBJ2-1,TRBD2,16,CASSGLAGGLINEQFF,TGTGCCAGCAGCGGTTTAGCGGGGGGGCTTATCAATGAGCAGTTCTTC
.,TRBV11-2,TRBJ2-1,.,14,CASSLPISGYEQFF,TGTGCCAGCAGCTTGCCTATATCAGGGTATGAGCAGTTCTTC
.,TRBV19,TRBJ2-5,.,13,CASSLSQGETQYF,TGTGCCAGTAGTCTCAGTCAGGGGGAGACCCAGTACTTC
once,TRBV7-2,TRBJ2-1,.,15,CASSPTPGSYNEQFF,TGTGCCAGCAGCCCCACCCCCGGGTCGTACAATGAGCAGTTCTTC
once,TRBV27,TRBJ1-6,TRBD1,15,CASSSPGQGYSPLHF,TGTGCCAGCAGTTCACCCGGACAGGGCTATTCACCCCTCCACTTT
.,TRBV28,TRBJ1-3,TRBD1,14,CASSGQGSRNTIYF,TGTGCCAGCAGTGGACAGGGCTCTAGAAACACCATATATTTT
.,TRBV11-2,TRBJ2-7,TRBD1,14,CASTRLGGTYEQYF,TGTGCCAGCACCCGCCTAGGGGGCACCTACGAGCAGTACTTC
.,TRBV2,TRBJ1-3,TRBD1,16,CASSDSGQTVGNTIYF,TGTGCCAGCAGTGATTCGGGACAGACCGTCGGAAACACCATATATTTT
few,TRBV9,TRBJ1-1,.,15,CASSVDPQGPVEAFF,TGTGCCAGCAGCGTAGACCCCCAGGGCCCCGTTGAAGCTTTCTTT
once,TRBV11-1,TRBJ2-5,TRBD1,14,CASSDRTGKETQYF,TGTGCCAGCAGCGATCGGACAGGGAAGGAGACCCAGTACTTC
.,TRBV6-1,TRBJ2-7,.,13,CASSEGRLYEQYF,TGTGCCAGCAGCGAAGGGCGGCTCTACGAGCAGTACTTC
.,TRBV5-1,TRBJ1-2,.,15,CASSPGRGAGYGYTF,TGCGCCAGCAGCCCCGGACGGGGGGCGGGTTATGGCTACACCTTC
many,TRBV2,TRBJ1-5,TRBD1,15,CASSDRSGGNQPQHF,TGTGCCAGCAGTGATCGGTCAGGGGGGAATCAGCCCCAGCATTTT
.,TRBV5-1,TRBJ2-5,TRBD2,18,CASSTGTSGASYQETQYF,TGCGCCAGCAGCACAGGGACTAGCGGGGCGTCGTACCAAGAGACCCAGTACTTC
.,TRBV5-1,TRBJ2-6,.,14,CASSLEMGANVLTF,TGCGCCAGCAGCTTAGAGATGGGGGCCAACGTCCTGACTTTC
.,TRBV4-1,TRBJ1-2,TRBD1,15,CASSPPGDSMNGYTF,TGCGCCAGCAGCCCCCCTGGGGACAGTATGAATGGCTACACCTTC
.,TRBV4-1,TRBJ2-1,TRBD2,17,CASSPPRLAGGLDEQFF,TGCGCCAGCAGCCCCCCACGGCTAGCGGGGGGGCTGGATGAGCAGTTCTTC
.,TRBV9,TRBJ2-3,TRBD1,14,CASTTRGITDTQYF,TGTGCCAGCACCACCAGGGGGATCACAGATACGCAGTATTTT
.,TRBV10-3,TRBJ2-3,TRBD2,15,CAISGAAGGTDTQYF,TGTGCCATCAGCGGGGCAGCGGGGGGGACGGATACGCAGTATTTT
.,TRBV19,TRBJ2-7,.,13,CASSQALRHEQYF,TGTGCCAGTAGTCAGGCCCTCAGGCACGAGCAGTACTTC
.,TRBV19,TRBJ1-1,.,14,CASRGGTFNTEAFF,TGTGCCAGTAGGGGAGGGACATTTAACACTGAAGCTTTCTTT
.,TRBV7-9,TRBJ1-4,TRBD1,18,CASSSWTGGLATNEKLFF,TGTGCCAGCAGCTCTTGGACAGGGGGCCTTGCAACTAATGAAAAACTGTTTTTT
.,TRBV27,TRBJ1-2,.,14,CASRRRTEGYGYTF,TGTGCCAGCAGACGTCGGACAGAAGGCTATGGCTACACCTTC
.,TRBV3-1/TRBV3-2,TRBJ2-5,TRBD1,17,CASSQGLTGQGTETQYF,TGTGCCAGCAGCCAAGGATTGACAGGGCAGGGGACAGAGACCCAGTACTTC
.,TRBV6-6,TRBJ1-2,TRBD1,12,CATRDRIYGYTF,TGTGCCACCCGGGACAGAATCTATGGCTACACCTTC
.,TRBV5-3,TRBJ1-5,TRBD1,20,CARSLSIGSRGQNSNQPQHF,TGTGCCAGAAGCTTGTCTATAGGATCTAGGGGACAGAATAGCAATCAGCCCCAGCATTTT
.,TRBV20-1,TRBJ2-1,TRBD2,15,CSASVLTGGGRESFF,TGCAGTGCTAGTGTTTTGACTGGCGGGGGGCGAGAGTCGTTCTTC
.,TRBV28,TRBJ2-1,TRBD2,17,CASSLKTSGGRYNEQFF,TGTGCCAGCAGTTTAAAGACTAGCGGGGGGAGGTACAATGAGCAGTTCTTC
.,TRBV10-1,TRBJ1-5,.,12,CASSAPGQPQHF,TGCGCCAGCAGTGCCCCAGGGCAGCCCCAGCATTTT
once,TRBV27,TRBJ2-1,.,16,CASSTITGLVYNEQFF,TGTGCCAGCAGCACGATCACGGGACTGGTTTACAATGAGCAGTTCTTC
few,TRBV28,TRBJ2-7,.,12,CASVSYRYEQYF,TGTGCCAGCGTTAGCTACCGCTACGAGCAGTACTTC
.,TRBV5-1,TRBJ2-2,.,15,CASRVEAANTGELFF,TGCGCCAGCAGAGTTGAGGCGGCGAACACCGGGGAGCTGTTTTTT
.,TRBV9,TRBJ1-2,TRBD1,15,CASSPNTGQGFGYTF,TGTGCCAGCAGCCCTAACACGGGACAGGGTTTTGGCTACACCTTC
few,TRBV29-1,TRBJ1-3,.,15,CSVLLGLASGNTIYF,TGCAGCGTCCTACTCGGACTCGCCTCTGGAAACACCATATATTTT
.,TRBV28,TRBJ1-4,.,14,CASSFRQPNEKLFF,TGTGCCAGCAGTTTTCGACAGCCTAATGAAAAACTGTTTTTT
once,TRBV9,TRBJ1-1,.,11,CASSGGAGAFF,TGTGCCAGCAGCGGTGGAGCTGGAGCTTTCTTT
.,TRBV5-1,TRBJ2-3,TRBD2,18,CASSQGLAGGLVTDTQYF,TGCGCCAGCAGCCAGGGACTAGCGGGGGGGCTGGTCACAGATACGCAGTATTTT
many,TRBV29-1,TRBJ2-7,.,16,CSGGTGRAFSDYEQYF,TGCAGCGGCGGCACAGGACGGGCCTTTTCGGACTACGAGCAGTACTTC